These T cell receptor beta chains were read from a single sample in a study of blood T cell repertoires in COVID-19. Profiling relied on immunoSEQ multiplex PCR, and the TCRdb table lists in-frame clones only, not all of them. The table records about 80,000 clones, roughly 82% of them present only once. The sequenced sample was peripheral blood. The source is a man aged 55 to 70 with acute or convalescent COVID-19. The CDR3 runs from the conserved cysteine through the conserved F or W. Each record gives: V gene, D gene, J gene, clone size, CDR3 DNA, CDR3 protein. The D gene is left open where the match is weak. Expanded clones get a size class; other rows say once, few or many, or leave the size out.

TRBV7-2	NA	TRBJ2-7	NA	TGTGCCAGCAGCTTAAGGAGGCAGACCTACGAGCAGTACTTC	CASSLRRQTYEQYF
TRBV7-3	NA	TRBJ1-5	NA	TGTGCCAGCAGCTTATCCTTAAATCAGCCCCAGCATTTT	CASSLSLNQPQHF
TRBV19	TRBD1	TRBJ2-7	NA	TGTGCCAGTAAGGACAGGACCTACGAGCAGTACTTC	CASKDRTYEQYF
TRBV6-2/TRBV6-3	TRBD1	TRBJ1-5	few	TGTGCCAGCAGCTTCCACAGGGGGCAAGGGAGCAATCAGCCCCAGCATTTT	CASSFHRGQGSNQPQHF
TRBV10-3	NA	TRBJ1-6	NA	TGTGCCATCAGTGGAAGTGACCGGGTTTCACCCCTCCACTTT	CAISGSDRVSPLHF
TRBV28	TRBD1	TRBJ1-1	NA	TGTGCCAGCAGTATACAGGGGACTGAAGCTTTCTTT	CASSIQGTEAFF
TRBV4-3	TRBD1	TRBJ2-1	NA	TGCGCCAGCAGCCAAGATAAAGGGACAGGTTACAATGAGCAGTTCTTC	CASSQDKGTGYNEQFF
TRBV7-2	NA	TRBJ2-2	few	TGTGCCAGCAGCTTAGCGGCACCACCTAACACCGGGGAGCTGTTTTTT	CASSLAAPPNTGELFF
TRBV19	TRBD2	TRBJ2-2	NA	TGTGCCAGTACCCCTCGGACTAGCGGGGGGAACACCGGGGAGCTGTTTTTT	CASTPRTSGGNTGELFF
TRBV7-6	NA	TRBJ2-2	NA	TGTGCCAGCAGCTTAGCATTGGGGCGCACCGGGGAGCTGTTTTTT	CASSLALGRTGELFF
TRBV27	NA	TRBJ1-2	NA	TGTGCCAGCAGTTTTGCAGGCCGCTTTAACTATGGCTACACCTTC	CASSFAGRFNYGYTF
TRBV19	TRBD1	TRBJ2-7	NA	TGTGCCACTAGGACAGGGGGCGTCGAGCAGTACTTC	CATRTGGVEQYF
TRBV27	NA	TRBJ1-2	NA	TGTGCCAGCAGTCCCTGGGAGGGCACCTATGGCTACACCTTC	CASSPWEGTYGYTF
TRBV6-6	TRBD2	TRBJ2-7	NA	TGTGCCAGCACCCAAGCGGGGGGTCGGTGGGAGCAGTACTTC	CASTQAGGRWEQYF
TRBV19	TRBD1	TRBJ1-2	once	TGTGCCAGTAGTATCCTTCAGGGGGACTATGGCTACACCTTC	CASSILQGDYGYTF
TRBV5-8	NA	TRBJ1-4	NA	TGTGCCAGCAGCTTGGGGCCGGGACGGACTACGGCAACTAATGAAAAACTGTTTTTT	CASSLGPGRTTATNEKLFF
TRBV28	NA	TRBJ2-3	few	TGTGCCAGCAGTTCCCAGGGGGATACGCAGTATTTT	CASSSQGDTQYF